The 20 T cell receptor beta chains reported below all come from one sample, sequenced in a study of T cells in localized non-small cell lung cancer. TCRdb's table, derived via immunoSEQ multiplex PCR, lists solely in-frame clones and lacks some. There are approximately 35,000 clones in the sample; roughly nine tenths occur only once, and 4.5% to 7% lies in the top ten. The sample consisted of PBMCs, taken before any cancer treatment. The receptors shown here come from a man aged 40-75 years with stage II lung adenocarcinoma.

V and J are TRBV29-1 and TRBJ1-1; 8 positions agree with TRBD1. Germline loops: CDR1 SQVTM, CDR2 ANQGSEA. V was clipped by 5 bases and J by 8 bases; unmatched bases: 1. The CDR3 covers 10 residues. DNA for the CDR3: TGCAGCGTTTGGACAGGGGAAGCTTTCTTT. As protein: CSVWTGEAFF.

The chain joins TRBV7-2 to TRBJ2-3; 7 bases match TRBD2. The CDR3 extends over 17 amino acids. V shed 5 bases, J shed 1 base, and the junction held 12 bases outside the gene matches. CDR1 SGHTA and CDR2 FQGNSA come from the germline V gene. The DNA of the CDR3 is TGTGCCAGCAGCCCGCGGGGGATGGCAGGCGGCACAGATACGCAGTATTTT. It yields the protein CASSPRGMAGGTDTQYF. Full variable domain (missing parts from reference TRBV7-2 and TRBJ2-3): GAGVSQSPSNKVTEKGKDVELRCDPISGHTALYWYRQSLGQGLEFLIYFQGNSAPDKSGLPSDRFSAERTGGSVSTLTIQRTQQEDSAVYLCASSPRGMAGGTDTQYFGPGTRLTVL.

V and J are TRBV2 and TRBJ2-1, with 14 bases fitting TRBD2. Unmatched junction bases numbered 5, after V lost 4 bases and J lost 9 bases. CDR3 length: 15 amino acids. Looked up from germline, CDR1 is SNHLY and CDR2 is FYNNEI. As DNA, the CDR3 is TGTGCCAGCAGTGGCGGGACTAGCGGGAGCATTGAGCAGTTCTTC. Translation gives CASSGGTSGSIEQFF.

The chain joins TRBV29-1 to TRBJ1-5; perhaps TRBD1 as D (5 bases). V was pared by 6 bases and J by 6 bases, with 18 bases between. The length of the CDR3 is 14 residues. Per the germline V gene, CDR1 is SQVTM and CDR2 is ANQGSEA. The CDR3 loop reads CSVVMTGTGQPQHF. The DNA for the CDR3 is TGCAGCGTCGTAATGACGGGGACGGGTCAGCCCCAGCATTTT.

CDR3 DNA: TGTGCCAGCAGTTTTAGCGGCGGGAAGGGGGCCAATGAGCAGTTCTTC. It codes for CASSFSGGKGANEQFF. The chain is built from TRBV28 and TRBJ2-1; TRBD1 might be the D (7 bases). CDR3 length: 16 residues. V was trimmed by 3 bases and J by 6 bases, leaving 18 bases between them. Germline values: CDR1 MDHEN, CDR2 SYDVKM.

The rearrangement joins TRBV5-6 to TRBJ1-6; possibly TRBD1 for D (6 bases). CDR1 and CDR2 from the germline V gene are SGHDT and YYEEEE. The CDR3 consists of 13 residues. V shed 2 bases and J shed 7 bases, with 7 bases lying between them. CDR3 coding DNA: TGTGCCAGCAGCTTCAGGGGCAATTCACCCCTCCACTTT. It is translated as CASSFRGNSPLHF.

This chain connects TRBV30 to TRBJ1-1; TRBD1 aligns across 9 bases. This CDR3 comprises 15 residues. Losses at the gene ends were 2 bases for V and 5 bases for J; bases not matched to a gene: 9. Per germline, CDR1 GTSNPN and CDR2 SVGIG (reference sequence). The CDR3 DNA reads TGTGCCTGGAGTAAGAGGACAGGGGCGCGGACTGAAGCTTTCTTT. Protein sequence: CAWSKRTGARTEAFF.

This clone occurred a few times. The chain recombines TRBV28 with TRBJ1-4; 10 bases agree with TRBD1. Trimming removed 5 bases from V and 5 bases from J; junction bases left unmatched: 2. CDR1 and CDR2 from the germline V gene are MDHEN and SYDVKM. This CDR3 has 14 residues. CDR3 nucleotides: TGTGCCAGCAGTAGACAGGGGGCCAATGAAAAACTGTTTTTT. The encoded protein is CASSRQGANEKLFF.

V and J are TRBV5-1 and TRBJ1-1; 9 bases map to TRBD1. J was trimmed by 2 bases and V by 3 bases; bases with no gene match: 11. Germline CDR1 reads SGHRS; CDR2 reads YFSETQ. The CDR3 loop spans 17 amino acids. The CDR3 loop is CASSSVDRGGLNTEAFF. CDR3 coding DNA: TGCGCCAGCAGCTCAGTAGACAGGGGGGGTCTTAACACTGAAGCTTTCTTT.

This clone was counted a few times. J is TRBJ1-2 and V is TRBV28, with a weak D call TRBD1 (5 bases). The CDR3 has 17 amino acids. Per the germline V gene, CDR1 is MDHEN and CDR2 is SYDVKM. V was cut by 1 base and J by 0 bases, with 15 bases left in between. DNA for the CDR3: TGTGCCAGCAGTTTATCTTGGGGGGGGTACTCTAACTATGGCTACACCTTC. Encoded protein: CASSLSWGGYSNYGYTF.

This clone has just one count. This chain links TRBV7-2 with TRBJ2-7, with D perhaps TRBD2 (5 bases). The CDR3 is 14 residues long. Between the trimmed V and J ends, which lost 2 bases and 6 bases, there was a span of 14 bases. Germline V CDR1 and CDR2: SGHTA, FQGNSA. As DNA, the CDR3 is TGTGCCAGCAGCTTACAACTAGGAAGCGGCGAGCAGTACTTC. Its protein product is CASSLQLGSGEQYF.

The chain carries TRBV28 and TRBJ2-7, with 11 positions matching TRBD1. CDR3 size: 15 residues. Germline V gives CDR1 MDHEN, CDR2 SYDVKM. V shed 5 bases and J 3 bases; nucleotides not matched to a gene: 6. CDR3 loop: CASSLRDRGIYEQYF. The CDR3 DNA sequence: TGTGCCAGCAGTCTCCGGGACAGGGGGATCTACGAGCAGTACTTC. The whole variable domain, remainder taken from reference TRBV28 and TRBJ2-7, is DVKVTQSSRYLVKRTGEKVFLECVQDMDHENMFWYRQDPGLGLRLIYFSYDVKMKEKGDIPEGYSVSREKKERFSLILESASTNQTSMYLCASSLRDRGIYEQYFGPGTRLTVT.

The rearrangement joins TRBV11-2 to TRBJ2-5; 9 bases align to TRBD2. CDR1 is SGHAT, CDR2 FQNNGV, per germline. The V gene end was trimmed by 1 base and the J gene end by 4 bases; junction bases not matched to a gene: 4. The CDR3 covers 15 residues. The CDR3 nucleotides read TGTGCCAGCAGCTTAGGCGGGAGGGCCTCAGAGACCCAGTACTTC. This sequence encodes CASSLGGRASETQYF.

The chain combines TRBV2 with TRBJ2-5, with a possible D match to TRBD1 (5 bases). With 0 bases removed from V and 7 bases from J, the gap between germline ends came to 15 bases. The CDR3 has 15 amino acids. The germline V gene encodes CDR1 SNHLY and CDR2 FYNNEI. The CDR3 nucleotides read TGTGCCAGCAGTGAAGCGCTTTGGCAGGGCTCGACCCAGTACTTC. Amino acids: CASSEALWQGSTQYF.

V is TRBV18 and J is TRBJ1-1, with 12 bases lining up with TRBD1. CDR1 and CDR2 from the germline V gene are KGHSH and LQKENI. This CDR3 is built from 16 residues. J gave up 11 bases and V 6 bases, and 16 bases lay outside the gene matches. CDR3 loop: CASSIKPGQGAEEAFF. CDR3 DNA sequence: TGTGCCAGCTCTATTAAACCGGGACAGGGGGCGGAGGAGGCTTTCTTT.

The chain has TRBV6-6 and TRBJ2-7, with D possibly TRBD2 on 6 matching bases. CDR3 size: 15 residues. The V gene's germline CDR1 is MNHNY and CDR2 SVGAGI (reference sequence). Trimming took 6 bases from V and 2 from J, leaving 17 bases between them. CDR3 DNA: TGTGCCAGCAGCCGCTCGGGACTCGAAACCTACGAGCAGTACTTC. It codes for CASSRSGLETYEQYF.

The genes are TRBV11-2 and TRBJ2-1; D remains unclear. V dropped 0 bases and J dropped 1 base, with 7 bases sitting between them. The length of the CDR3 is 15 residues. Germline V gene data show CDR1 as SGHAT and CDR2 as FQNNGV. CDR3 residues: CASSLDPRSYNEQFF. In DNA form, the CDR3 reads TGTGCCAGCAGCTTAGATCCGAGGTCCTACAATGAGCAGTTCTTC.

The chain uses TRBV4-2 and TRBJ2-3; D is ambiguous. Trimming took 0 bases from V and 4 from J, leaving 5 bases between them. The CDR3 length is 13 residues. Per germline, CDR1 LGHNA and CDR2 YNFKEQ. CDR3 coding DNA: TGTGCCAGCAGCCAAGAGGGTTCAGATACGCAGTATTTT. Its protein is CASSQEGSDTQYF.

This clone was detected only once. The gene calls are TRBV28 and TRBJ2-3; the D gene is possibly TRBD2 (6 bases). The germline CDR1 and CDR2 sequences are MDHEN and SYDVKM. Trimming removed 8 bases from V and 0 bases from J, with 6 bases in between. The CDR3 totals 12 residues. As DNA, the CDR3 is TGTGCCAGCGCGGGGAGCACAGATACGCAGTATTTT. This encodes CASAGSTDTQYF.

The chain has TRBV18 and TRBJ2-7, with D uncertain. CDR3 length: 15 amino acids. Trimming cost V 5 bases and J 2 bases, with 16 bases left between them. Germline V gives CDR1 KGHSH, CDR2 LQKENI. CDR3 coding DNA: TGTGCCAGCTCAATGCCCTCTAAGTCCGCCTACGAGCAGTACTTC. Amino acids: CASSMPSKSAYEQYF.